This T cell receptor (beta chain) was obtained from a study of response to subunit inactivated influenza vaccine (dated by TCRdb to between 2017 and 2018). With regard to the full study: Deep quantitative profiling of the T cell receptor repertoire was used in the study to follow responses to a trivalent subunit inactivated influenza vaccine.

The method behind the library was RT-PCR. Sequencer: Illumina HiSeq 2500. TCRdb applied fastp at Q25 and MiXCR to the public reads, then kept only in-frame beta chains. Each record represents a unique CDR3 protein, reported with the most common genes and DNA among its rows. Recorded for this sample are 450,000 to 700,000 distinct CDR3 sequences; approximately 15% of them occurred a single time. The ten biggest clones cover around 10% of the sample. From its cysteine to its phenylalanine, the CDR3 spans 14 amino acids. The only DNA kept is the CDR3, 42 bases in frame from the first base. Compared with germline, V lacks 5 bases and J lacks 5 bases; bases without a gene match: 6. General findings and caveats noted by the study authors: According to the authors, only a limited number of new T cells may be recruited by each seasonal influenza vaccination.

This clonotype showed up many times. Its antigen remains undetermined. Base-call qualities are not available, and no considerably larger clone is one nucleotide away. The clonotype originates from a man in his fifties who received an inactivated influenza vaccine. Donor details come from another sample of the same person, matched by shared clones. Here the sequenced sample was PBMCs from blood, taken 11 to 12 days after vaccination. The V gene is TRBV12-3 or TRBV12-4 and the J gene is TRBJ1-5; 7 central nucleotides agree with TRBD1. The CDR3 reads as follows: CASSLDRADQPQHF. The bases are TGTGCCAGCAGTCTCGACAGGGCGGATCAGCCCCAGCATTTT.